The rows below give T cell receptor beta chains drawn from one sample of a study of T-cell memory formation after mild COVID-19. TCRdb re-called the 5' RACE reads through MiXCR, storing one row per CDR3 protein. There are 540,000 or so distinct CDR3 sequences in the sample; around 21% occur only once, and roughly an eighth lies in the top ten. What was sequenced was PBMCs or a T cell subset sorted from them (not recorded which). These receptors originate from an adult woman who had mild COVID-19 (a few samples of this study predate the infection). Cell type and time point are not known. CDR3s include the opening cysteine and the closing phenylalanine or tryptophan.

v_call | cdr3_aa
TRBV6-6 | CASSSFPSRESLEQYF
TRBV11-2 | CASSQNRGVYNEQFF
TRBV7-3 | CASSLTGALAGELFF
TRBV2 | CASSEAAEGGLAYEQYF
TRBV2 | CASTPLSNNEQFF
TRBV7-3 | CASSFSVQTEETQYF
TRBV6-1 | CAIKSAGQVNTGELFF
TRBV3-1 | CASTHGRDVINEQFF
TRBV12-3/TRBV12-4 | CASTWDRVGRETQYF
TRBV30 | CAWNGGTGQPQHF
TRBV7-8 | CASSLPENNEQFF
TRBV11-2 | CASSLDWLAANEQFF
TRBV6-6 | CASMREAAVYGYTF
TRBV9 | CASSVGGSPTDTQYF
TRBV12-3/TRBV12-4 | CASSWGNTQYF
TRBV4-1 | CASSQEVSGYSPLHF
TRBV27 | CASSPHSGLAGEQYF
TRBV7-2 | CASSLVGSGGLYNEQFF
TRBV20-1 | CSARPAPSGGVGYGYTF
TRBV4-3 | CASSQDAGGGSYNEQFF